This TCR beta chain appears in the sequencing data of a study of T cell repertoires in cytomegalovirus infection. Across the study: Matching HLA type and CMV infection were both indicated by public TCR beta signatures.

A few counts support this clonotype. The antigen is not known. One entry per CDR3 protein, called by TCRdb with MiXCR from the reads. The sample holds approximately 350,000 distinct CDR3 sequences, 34% seen once. The TCR comes from a human donor in good health (CMV status not recorded). Some clones in this sample may be carry-over from other donors' samples. Sequenced material: cultured PBMCs, taken from culture after CMV antigen stimulation.

The DNA of the CDR3 is TGTGCCAGCCGCTGGACTAGCGGGACCTACGAGCAGTACTTC. Its translation is CASRWTSGTYEQYF. The chain carries TRBV7-2 and TRBJ2-7; 12 bases agree with TRBD2. The V segment lost 8 bases and the J segment 2 bases; nucleotides outside the gene matches: 4. The CDR3 is 14 amino acids. Germline CDR1 reads SGHTA; CDR2 reads FQGNSA.